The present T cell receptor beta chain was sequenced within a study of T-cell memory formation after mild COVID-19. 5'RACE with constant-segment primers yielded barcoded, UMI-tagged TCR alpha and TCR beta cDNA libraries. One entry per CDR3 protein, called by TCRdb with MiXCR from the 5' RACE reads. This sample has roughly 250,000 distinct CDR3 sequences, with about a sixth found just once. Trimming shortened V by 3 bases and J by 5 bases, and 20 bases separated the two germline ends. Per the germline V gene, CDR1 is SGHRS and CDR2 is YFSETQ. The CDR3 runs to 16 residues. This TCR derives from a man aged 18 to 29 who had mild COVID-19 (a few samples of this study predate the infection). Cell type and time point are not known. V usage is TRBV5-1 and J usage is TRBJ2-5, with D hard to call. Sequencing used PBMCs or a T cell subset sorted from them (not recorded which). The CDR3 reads CASSSTLDPKAETQYF. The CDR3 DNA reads TGCGCCAGCAGCTCAACGCTGGACCCAAAAGCGGAGACCCAGTACTTC.